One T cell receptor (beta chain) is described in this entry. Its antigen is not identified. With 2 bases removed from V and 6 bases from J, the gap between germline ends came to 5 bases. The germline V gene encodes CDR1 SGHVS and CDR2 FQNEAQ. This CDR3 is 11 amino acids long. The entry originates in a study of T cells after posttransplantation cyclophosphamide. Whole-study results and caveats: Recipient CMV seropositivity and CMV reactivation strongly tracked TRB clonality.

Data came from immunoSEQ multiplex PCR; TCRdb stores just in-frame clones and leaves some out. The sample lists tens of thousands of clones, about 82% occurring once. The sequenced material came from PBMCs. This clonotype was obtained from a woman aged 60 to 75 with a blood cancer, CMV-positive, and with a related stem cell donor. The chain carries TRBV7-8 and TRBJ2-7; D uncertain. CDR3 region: CASSLTLEQYF. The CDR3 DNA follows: TGTGCCAGCAGCTTAACTCTCGAGCAGTACTTC.